This paragraph covers one T cell receptor beta chain sequence. Seattle patient enrollment occurred during active infection, with longitudinal follow-up thereafter. The germline gives CDR1 LNHDA, CDR2 SQIVND (reference sequence). Trimming cost V 5 bases and J 4 bases; bases outside gene matches: 14. This CDR3 has 17 residues. The sample comes from a study of blood T cell repertoires in COVID-19. Study overall: The analysed material was cDNA or gDNA that came from T cells, B-cell-depleted T cells, or PBMCs.

In the original analysis: Researchers report that nucleated cell counts were estimated from reference gene primer amplification. The method was immunoSEQ multiplex PCR; TCRdb's version includes in-frame clones alone and lacks a portion of them. The V and J calls and clone size were taken over from that table, and D and trimming were inferred from the DNA. The data contain about 49,000 clones, about 76% of them seen just once; the ten biggest clones take up around 20%. The clonotype comes from a woman of 80 years or more with COVID-19, enrolled during active disease. The chain carries TRBV19 and TRBJ2-1; 7 positions match TRBD1. Material: peripheral blood. This CDR3 reads CASSPSLWDREYNEQFF. The CDR3 nucleotides read TGTGCCAGTAGTCCCTCCTTATGGGACAGAGAATACAATGAGCAGTTCTTC.